Shown below are 27 T cell receptor beta chains from a single sample sequenced in a study of T-cell reconstitution after alpha-beta-depleted transplantation in children. For TCRbeta, the library was prepared with unique molecular identifiers. MiXCR, run by TCRdb on the PCR reads, gives a single entry per CDR3 protein. The sample consists of about 830,000 distinct CDR3 sequences, around 15% of them appearing once. The input for sequencing was PBMCs, mostly from graft donor cells, taken 360 days after TCRalphabeta/CD19-depleted stem cell transplant. The origin of the receptors is a male patient younger than 18 who had a stem cell transplant for acute lymphoblastic leukemia, so the T cells may come from the graft donor.

V usage is TRBV6-2 or TRBV6-3 and J usage is TRBJ1-3; D remains unclear. The CDR3 spans 15 residues. V was cut by 1 base and J by 0 bases, with 7 bases left in between. Per germline, CDR1 MNHEY and CDR2 SVGEGT. DNA for the CDR3: TGTGCCAGCAGTTACTTTCCTGGCTCTGGAAACACCATATATTTT. Translated: CASSYFPGSGNTIYF.

The chain couples TRBV28 to TRBJ2-1; tentatively, D is TRBD2 (6 bases). The germline V and J ends were trimmed by 0 bases and 5 bases, with 11 bases remaining between them. The V gene's germline CDR1 is MDHEN and CDR2 SYDVKM. This CDR3 is built from 15 residues. The DNA for the CDR3 is TGTGCCAGCAGTTTATGGACGGGAGTAGACAATGAGCAGTTCTTC. Protein product: CASSLWTGVDNEQFF.

This chain joins TRBV6-5 and TRBJ1-1; D perhaps matches TRBD1 (6 bases). CDR1 MNHEY and CDR2 SVGAGI come from the germline V gene. The CDR3 covers 16 residues. Between the trimmed V and J ends, which lost 2 bases and 4 bases, there was a span of 17 bases. CDR3 amino acids: CASSYGTRLAGTEAFF. As DNA, the CDR3 is TGTGCCAGCAGTTACGGGACACGCCTAGCGGGCACTGAAGCTTTCTTT.

Only a few counts were recorded for this clonotype. The chain couples TRBV7-8 to TRBJ2-6; D may be TRBD2 (6 bases). The CDR3 is 16 residues long. Per the germline V gene, CDR1 is SGHVS and CDR2 is FQNEAQ. Trimming removed 2 bases at V and 4 bases at J, with 12 bases between. The chain's CDR3 is CASSLLEGSGANVLTF. DNA of the CDR3: TGTGCCAGCAGCTTATTGGAGGGATCGGGGGCCAACGTCCTGACTTTC.

In its sample, this clonotype was seen many times. The chain links TRBV4-2 to TRBJ2-5; 14 bases map to TRBD2. V shed 4 bases and J 3 bases; nucleotides not matched to a gene: 4. This CDR3 contains 16 residues. Looked up from germline, CDR1 is LGHNA and CDR2 is YNFKEQ. The CDR3 loop reads CASSPLGLAGEETQYF. Here the CDR3 DNA reads TGTGCCAGCAGCCCCCTGGGACTAGCGGGAGAAGAGACCCAGTACTTC.

The chain is built from TRBV6-1 and TRBJ2-7, with a possible D match to TRBD2 (6 bases). Germline values: CDR1 MNHNS, CDR2 SASEGT. Between the trimmed V and J ends, which lost 5 bases and 3 bases, there was a span of 14 bases. This CDR3 has 14 residues. CDR3 protein: CASSPGLQRYEQYF. CDR3 in DNA: TGTGCCAGCAGTCCGGGACTCCAACGCTACGAGCAGTACTTC.

This chain joins TRBV15 and TRBJ2-1, with D possibly TRBD2 on 6 matching bases. V lost 5 bases and J lost 3, with 17 bases in between. This CDR3 spans 16 amino acids. Germline V gene lookup returns CDR1 LNHNV and CDR2 YYDKDF (reference sequence). The DNA of the CDR3 is TGTGCCACCAGCGGAGGGGACTCCAGCTACTACAATGAGCAGTTCTTC. This codes for CATSGGDSSYYNEQFF.

Ten or more counts support this clonotype. The chain couples TRBV5-1 to TRBJ2-1; 12 nucleotides align to TRBD2. With V trimmed by 0 bases and J by 2 bases, 0 bases remained unmatched. The CDR3 extends over 16 amino acids. Germline CDR1 is SGHRS and CDR2 is YFSETQ. CDR3 sequence: CASSLGTSGTYNEQFF. The DNA for the CDR3 is TGCGCCAGCAGCTTGGGGACTAGCGGGACCTACAATGAGCAGTTCTTC.

This chain connects TRBV5-5 to TRBJ2-5; D is undetermined. This CDR3 comprises 14 residues. V was cut by 0 bases and J by 5 bases, with 11 bases left in between. Germline V CDR1 and CDR2: SGHKS, YYEKEE (reference sequence). In DNA, the CDR3 is TGTGCCAGCAGCTTGGGAATCGAGAGGGAGACCCAGTACTTC. This encodes CASSLGIERETQYF.

This clonotype was picked up a small number of times. V usage is TRBV4-2 and J usage is TRBJ2-4; no reliable D call. The CDR3 has 15 residues. Germline lookup yields CDR1 LGHNA and CDR2 YNFKEQ. V lost 2 bases and J 5 bases, leaving 13 bases between the germline ends. The CDR3 protein is CASSQYYLLENIQYF. The CDR3 DNA follows: TGTGCCAGCAGCCAATACTACTTACTCGAAAACATTCAGTACTTC.

The genes are TRBV11-2 and TRBJ2-1; D is undetermined. Deletions cut 3 bases from V and 3 bases from J, with 18 bases between. The V gene's germline CDR1 is SGHAT and CDR2 FQNNGV. The length of the CDR3 is 17 residues. CDR3 in amino acids: CASSFGPGGGDYNEQFF. Written as DNA, the CDR3 is TGTGCCAGCAGCTTTGGTCCGGGCGGCGGAGACTACAATGAGCAGTTCTTC.

This chain links TRBV5-5 with TRBJ2-7; no firm D call. Trimming shortened V by 1 base and J by 9 bases, and 8 bases separated the two germline ends. This CDR3 is 11 amino acids long. CDR1 SGHKS and CDR2 YYEKEE come from the germline V gene (reference sequence). DNA for the CDR3: TGTGCCAGCAGCTTGACTGAGTGGCAGTACTTC. Translating it yields CASSLTEWQYF.

This chain connects TRBV12-3 or TRBV12-4 to TRBJ2-5; the D gene is possibly TRBD2 (7 bases). Trimming stripped 7 bases from V and 1 base from J, with 16 bases between. This CDR3 has 15 amino acids. CDR3 nucleotide sequence: TGTGCCAGCACCTCAGTGGGGGGGGCCCAAGAGACCCAGTACTTC. It codes for CASTSVGGAQETQYF.

The J gene is TRBJ1-5, the V gene TRBV16, with D unresolved. The CDR3 is 13 residues long. From germline, CDR1 is KGHSY and CDR2 FQNENV. V was shortened by 6 bases and J by 2 bases, with 8 bases between the two germline ends. The CDR3 DNA reads as TGTGCCAGCAGAGCGGTCGGCAATCAGCCCCAGCATTTT. Its protein is CASRAVGNQPQHF.

The rearrangement joins TRBV6-2 or TRBV6-3 to TRBJ2-1; D is perhaps TRBD2 (6 bases). V lost 6 bases to trimming and J lost 2 bases, with 17 bases between them. Germline V CDR1 and CDR2: MNHEY, SVGEGT. This CDR3 has 16 amino acids. The CDR3 sequence: CASSPETSSPYNEQFF. The CDR3 nucleotides read TGTGCCAGCAGCCCTGAGACTAGTTCTCCCTACAATGAGCAGTTCTTC.

This clonotype was found many times. V is TRBV20-1 and J is TRBJ2-3; perhaps TRBD2 as D (6 bases). The V and J ends lost 6 bases and 0 bases respectively, with 16 bases between them. Germline V gene data show CDR1 as DFQATT and CDR2 as SNEGSKA (reference sequence). The length of the CDR3 is 15 residues. This chain's CDR3 is CSARGTGPSTDTQYF. CDR3 coding DNA: TGCAGTGCCCGAGGGACTGGCCCTAGCACAGATACGCAGTATTTT.

There are many counts of this clonotype. The chain has TRBV5-1 and TRBJ2-1; tentatively, D is TRBD1 (6 bases). There are 15 residues in the CDR3. CDR1 is SGHRS, CDR2 YFSETQ, per germline. Trimming shortened V by 5 bases and J by 0 bases, and 12 bases separated the two germline ends. CDR3: CASRPGTPSYNEQFF. DNA for the CDR3: TGCGCCAGCAGACCCGGGACACCCTCCTACAATGAGCAGTTCTTC.

The rearrangement joins TRBV4-1 to TRBJ2-7; TRBD1 agrees at 8 bases. The J segment lost 5 bases and the V segment lost 1 base, leaving 4 bases of the junction unmatched. The germline CDR1 and CDR2 sequences are MGHRA and YSYEKL. The CDR3 has 14 amino acids. CDR3 sequence: CASSQGTGLHEQYF. Written as DNA, the CDR3 is TGCGCCAGCAGCCAAGGGACAGGGCTGCACGAGCAGTACTTC.

This clonotype showed up many times. The chain has TRBV27 and TRBJ2-1; 7 bases line up with TRBD1. The germline gives CDR1 MNHEY, CDR2 SMNVEV (reference sequence). CDR3 length: 14 amino acids. After removal of 6 bases from V and 6 bases from J, the junction contained 8 bases not matched to a gene. CDR3 DNA sequence: TGTGCCAGCAGCCCCTACAGGGGAATCAATGAGCAGTTCTTC. Translating it yields CASSPYRGINEQFF.

The chain joins TRBV2 to TRBJ2-3; D is uncertain. The CDR3 is 11 residues long. Per the germline V gene, CDR1 is SNHLY and CDR2 is FYNNEI. With 3 bases removed from V and 8 bases from J, the gap between germline ends came to 6 bases. The CDR3 sequence: CASSDAVTQYF. In DNA, the CDR3 is TGTGCCAGCAGTGATGCAGTTACGCAGTATTTT. Using reference TRBV2 and TRBJ2-3 for the parts outside the CDR3, the full variable domain is EPEVTQTPSHQVTQMGQEVILRCVPISNHLYFYWYRQILGQKVEFLVSFYNNEISEKSEIFDDQFSVERPDGSNFTLKIRSTKLEDSAMYFCASSDAVTQYFGPGTRLTVL.

This clonotype was seen a few times. The V call is TRBV20-1, the J call TRBJ2-1; D is perhaps TRBD2 (6 bases). The CDR3 has 12 amino acids. With 6 bases removed from V and 3 bases from J, the gap between germline ends came to 9 bases. Germline CDR1 and CDR2: DFQATT and SNEGSKA (reference sequence). The CDR3 here is CSARLGYNEQFF. CDR3 DNA sequence: TGCAGTGCACGACTAGGCTACAATGAGCAGTTCTTC.

The sample holds a few counts of this clonotype. V and J are TRBV29-1 and TRBJ2-5; D unclear. This CDR3 contains 12 residues. The germline gives CDR1 SQVTM, CDR2 ANQGSEA. Trimming removed 5 bases from V and 1 base from J, with 8 bases in between. The CDR3 loop is CSVKRSQETQYF. The CDR3 nucleotides read TGCAGCGTTAAGCGCTCCCAAGAGACCCAGTACTTC.

V usage is TRBV7-9 and J usage is TRBJ2-7; 7 nucleotides agree with TRBD1. Germline V gives CDR1 SEHNR, CDR2 FQNEAQ (reference sequence). With 4 bases clipped from V and 2 bases from J, the junction kept 11 bases outside the gene matches. The length of the CDR3 is 16 residues. The CDR3 loop is CASSSRPPDRTYEQYF. The CDR3 nucleotides read TGTGCCAGCAGCTCGAGGCCGCCGGACAGGACCTACGAGCAGTACTTC. Drawing the rest from reference TRBV7-9 and TRBJ2-7, the complete variable domain is DTGVSQNPRHKITKRGQNVTFRCDPISEHNRLYWYRQTLGQGPEFLTYFQNEAQLEKSRLLSDRFSAERPKGSFSTLEIQRTEQGDSAMYLCASSSRPPDRTYEQYFGPGTRLTVT.

Only one count was recorded for this clonotype. This chain connects TRBV7-7 to TRBJ2-1, with 8 bases matching TRBD2. The CDR3 totals 19 residues. Trimming cost V 1 base and J 5 bases; bases outside gene matches: 16. Germline lookup yields CDR1 SSHAT and CDR2 FNYEAQ (reference sequence). The CDR3 coding sequence is TGTGCCAGCAGCTTAGGGGTGGGACTAGGCTTCCGAGGGAACAATGAGCAGTTCTTC. Protein product: CASSLGVGLGFRGNNEQFF. Full variable domain (remainder filled in from reference TRBV7-7 and TRBJ2-1): GAGVSQSPRYKVTKRGQDVTLRCDPISSHATLYWYQQALGQGPEFLTYFNYEAQPDKSGLPSDRFSAERPEGSISTLTIQRTEQRDSAMYRCASSLGVGLGFRGNNEQFFGPGTRLTVL.

This clonotype turned up a few times. V and J are TRBV7-8 and TRBJ2-7; the D gene could be TRBD1 or TRBD2 (5 bases each). CDR1 and CDR2 from the germline V gene are SGHVS and FQNEAQ. The V end was cut by 2 bases, the J end by 3 bases, with 17 bases between. The CDR3 has 16 residues. CDR3 residues: CASSLTGLGPRYEQYF. For the CDR3, the DNA is TGTGCCAGCAGCTTAACCGGCCTGGGACCCCGCTACGAGCAGTACTTC.

The CDR3 DNA reads as TGTGCCAGCACCCGAGGGTCCCCCGGCGAGCAGTACTTC. It translates to CASTRGSPGEQYF. The rearrangement uses TRBV6-2 or TRBV6-3 and TRBJ2-7; D may be TRBD2 (5 bases). V was trimmed by 7 bases and J by 6 bases, leaving 16 bases between them. From germline, CDR1 is MNHEY and CDR2 SVGEGT. The CDR3 loop spans 13 amino acids.

The rearrangement links TRBV18 to TRBJ2-1, with D possibly being TRBD2 (5 bases). CDR3 length equals 13 residues. V was shortened by 9 bases and J by 4 bases, with 13 bases between the two germline ends. The V gene's germline CDR1 is KGHSH and CDR2 LQKENI. CDR3 protein: CASFSRGYNEQFF. CDR3 nucleotides: TGTGCCAGTTTCAGTCGGGGATACAATGAGCAGTTCTTC.